One sample yielded the 15 T cell receptor beta chains listed below, sequenced in a study of shared clonotypes between healthy human individuals. Clones were read by immunoSEQ multiplex PCR, and TCRdb kept only the in-frame ones, dropping some. The data show hundreds of thousands of clones, roughly 72% seen once. The source material was memory CD4+ T cells sorted from blood. Documented subset: CD45RA-negative fraction. The source of these receptors is a woman aged 25 to 45 in good health.

V is TRBV19 and J is TRBJ1-5, with a tentative D call TRBD1 (5 bases). This CDR3 is 15 amino acids long. Deletions cut 6 bases from V and 1 base from J, with 13 bases between. Germline CDR1 reads LNHDA; CDR2 reads SQIVND (reference sequence). The CDR3 bases are TGTGCCAGTAGAGGGGACGGTCGGAGCAATCAGCCCCAGCATTTT. Protein: CASRGDGRSNQPQHF.

This clone was seen only once. J is TRBJ2-3 and V is TRBV5-1, with 9 bases aligning to TRBD1. This CDR3 region has 14 residues. V lost 4 bases and J lost 6; bases outside the gene matches: 6. Per germline, CDR1 SGHRS and CDR2 YFSETQ. The CDR3 loop reads CASSRGDRVDTQYF. CDR3 sequence (DNA): TGCGCCAGCAGCCGGGGGGACAGGGTGGATACGCAGTATTTT.

The chain employs TRBV2 and TRBJ2-5; 8 nucleotides align to TRBD1. V lost 10 bases, J lost 2 bases, and 6 bases stayed unmatched. The CDR3 is made up of 13 amino acids. The germline V gene has CDR1 SNHLY and CDR2 FYNNEI. In DNA, the CDR3 is TGTGCCACCTCTCGGGACAGGCAAGAGACCCAGTACTTC. Its protein product is CATSRDRQETQYF. The entire variable domain, with the rest obtained from reference TRBV2 and TRBJ2-5, is as follows: EPEVTQTPSHQVTQMGQEVILRCVPISNHLYFYWYRQILGQKVEFLVSFYNNEISEKSEIFDDQFSVERPDGSNFTLKIRSTKLEDSAMYFCATSRDRQETQYFGPGTRLLVL.

V gene TRBV7-2 combines with J gene TRBJ1-1; 7 bases agree with TRBD1. The V segment lost 5 bases and the J segment 0 bases; nucleotides outside the gene matches: 6. The length of the CDR3 is 15 residues. Germline CDR1 and CDR2: SGHTA and FQGNSA. This CDR3 reads CASSPRQGVNTEAFF. The CDR3 DNA reads as TGTGCCAGCAGCCCTAGACAGGGAGTGAACACTGAAGCTTTCTTT.

To note about this clone: At one boundary the junction diverges from the germline segment, which might be a read error. V usage is TRBV30 and J usage is TRBJ2-3; perhaps D is TRBD1 or TRBD2 (5 bases each). Germline CDR1 is GTSNPN and CDR2 is SVGIG (reference sequence). This CDR3 region has 16 residues. The CDR3 spells CAWSVLEGSGTVTQYF. The CDR3 nucleotides are TGTGCCTGGAGTGTACTAGAGGGGAGCGGAACAGTTACGCAGTATTTT.

V is TRBV30 and J is TRBJ1-5; 9 bases map to TRBD1. Germline values: CDR1 GTSNPN, CDR2 SVGIG (reference sequence). V trimming: 2 bases; J trimming: 6 bases; junction bases outside the gene matches: 5. This CDR3 has 14 amino acids. The CDR3 protein is CAWSSDRGFQPQHF. DNA of the CDR3: TGTGCCTGGAGTTCGGACAGGGGATTTCAGCCCCAGCATTTT.

The chain is built from TRBV18 and TRBJ1-1; D gene ambiguous. CDR3 length: 16 residues. From germline, CDR1 is KGHSH and CDR2 LQKENI. The V and J ends lost 5 bases and 0 bases respectively, with 16 bases between them. The chain's CDR3 is CASSSTETYMNTEAFF. As DNA, the CDR3 is TGTGCCAGCTCATCGACGGAGACTTACATGAACACTGAAGCTTTCTTT.

The V call is TRBV4-1, the J call TRBJ2-5; no clear D gene. V dropped 1 base and J dropped 3 bases, with 9 bases sitting between them. The CDR3 contains 14 residues. The germline CDR1 and CDR2 sequences are MGHRA and YSYEKL. CDR3 protein: CASSQGGRKETQYF. The CDR3 bases are TGCGCCAGCAGCCAAGGTGGGCGAAAAGAGACCCAGTACTTC.

V gene TRBV7-8 combines with J gene TRBJ2-7; a possible D gene is TRBD1 (5 bases). The germline CDR1 and CDR2 sequences are SGHVS and FQNEAQ. V lost 1 base to trimming and J lost 3 bases, with 13 bases between them. This CDR3 has 15 amino acids. In DNA, the CDR3 is TGTGCCAGCAGCTTAGGTGTTCAGGGTATCTACGAGCAGTACTTC. Protein sequence: CASSLGVQGIYEQYF.

This clone was seen a single time. The V gene is TRBV6-5, the J gene TRBJ2-5; either TRBD1 or TRBD2 may fit D (5 bases each). The CDR3 covers 14 residues. Germline V gene lookup returns CDR1 MNHEY and CDR2 SVGAGI. V gave up 2 bases and J gave up 5 bases, with 12 bases separating them. The CDR3 sequence is CASSYGTWEETQYF. CDR3 in DNA: TGTGCCAGCAGTTACGGGACGTGGGAGGAGACCCAGTACTTC.

The chain uses TRBV7-8 and TRBJ1-2; D is possibly TRBD1 (6 bases). CDR1 and CDR2 from the germline V gene are SGHVS and FQNEAQ. V lost 6 bases and J lost 4, with 15 bases in between. This CDR3 region has 14 residues. CDR3 DNA: TGTGCCAGCAGACCCAGTGGGGGGGCCTATGGCTACACCTTC. It translates to CASRPSGGAYGYTF.

The rearrangement links TRBV5-5 to TRBJ2-7; unclear D gene. Trimming took off 2 bases at V and 5 bases at J, with 14 bases between the two ends. This CDR3 spans 14 amino acids. Germline CDR1 is SGHKS and CDR2 is YYEKEE (reference sequence). This chain's CDR3 is CASSFTGESNEQYF. CDR3 DNA: TGTGCCAGCAGCTTTACCGGAGAGTCCAACGAGCAGTACTTC.

V is TRBV28 and J is TRBJ1-4; no reliable D call. There are 16 residues in the CDR3. The V end lost 5 bases, the J end lost 6 bases, and 19 bases lay between the germline ends. Germline V gene sequence: CDR1 MDHEN, CDR2 SYDVKM. The CDR3 protein is CASSPPPIGQHEKLFF. The CDR3 nucleotides are TGTGCCAGCAGTCCACCTCCGATCGGGCAACATGAAAAACTGTTTTTT.

The J gene is TRBJ2-3, the V gene TRBV11-2, with 10 bases matching TRBD2. Trimming at V came to 4 bases and at J to 1 base, leaving 2 bases not matched to a gene. Germline CDR1 SGHAT, CDR2 FQNNGV. The CDR3 totals 15 residues. The CDR3, as DNA: TGTGCCAGCAGCTCTAGCGGGAGCGGCACAGATACGCAGTATTTT. Amino acids: CASSSSGSGTDTQYF.

This rearrangement joins TRBV5-1 to TRBJ2-1; possibly TRBD1 for D (5 bases). The germline V and J ends were trimmed by 5 bases and 4 bases, with 19 bases remaining between them. Germline V gene data show CDR1 as SGHRS and CDR2 as YFSETQ. The CDR3 runs to 16 residues. The CDR3 DNA follows: TGCGCCAGCAGGATGCGTTCACAGGTGGTATACAATGAGCAGTTCTTC. It yields the protein CASRMRSQVVYNEQFF.